This TCR beta chain was retrieved from a study of graft-versus-host responses after intestinal transplantation. Overall study findings and caveats: Investigators detected GvH clones in recipient marrow, with some emerging earlier in ileum or blood.

A remark on this clone: What it recognizes is unknown.

Clones were read by immunoSEQ multiplex PCR, and TCRdb kept only the in-frame ones, dropping some. The table includes more than 10,000 clones, about 88% detected once. The sample was PBMCs, taken around 310 days after intestinal transplant. The TCR comes from a human patient who received an intestinal transplant, so some T cells may come from the graft donor.

The CDR3 loop is CASSRSNEKLFF. The CDR3 nucleotides read TGTGCCAGCTCACGTAGTAATGAAAAACTGTTTTTT. The chain joins TRBV18 to TRBJ1-4; D is unresolved. Looked up from germline, CDR1 is KGHSH and CDR2 is LQKENI. Deletions cut 4 bases from V and 4 bases from J, with 4 bases between. CDR3 length: 12 residues.